This T cell receptor beta chain was identified in a study of cytomegalovirus exposure and HLA in healthy donors. Overall study: Some 85 million unique TCRs, all from HLA-typed donors, were included in an early release of the data.

Primers: 60 Vbeta forward and 13 Jbeta reverse. Some clones are missing from TCRdb's copy, which holds only in-frame ones; the method was immunoSEQ multiplex PCR. The sample carries some 160,000 clones, over 70% recorded once. For this clone: Its antigen remains unknown.

V gave up 5 bases and J gave up 2 bases, with 13 bases separating them. The CDR3 sequence is 15 residues long. The germline gives CDR1 KGHSH, CDR2 LQKENI. The study's findings and limits: The study labeled about 160 TCR beta chains cytomegalovirus-associated. A later analysis showed HLA-associated TCR beta chains outstripping equally common others in clonal expansion. Reports indicate that TCR beta sequences accurately predicted the HLA-A and HLA-B alleles of most subjects.

The receptor was derived from a man aged 50 to 59 in good health and CMV-seropositive. The sample consisted of PBMCs. The chain employs TRBV18 and TRBJ1-5; D not certain. As DNA, the CDR3 is TGTGCCAGCTCATTTGAGGGTATGGGCAATCAGCCCCAGCATTTT. Amino acids: CASSFEGMGNQPQHF.